One and the same sample provided the 6 T cell receptor beta chains below, sequenced in a study of T-cell reconstitution after alpha-beta-depleted transplantation in children. Unique molecular identifiers were incorporated into the prepared TCRbeta library. TCRdb re-derived calls from the PCR reads in MiXCR, one entry per CDR3 protein. The repertoire holds approximately 170,000 distinct CDR3 sequences, with around 10% as singletons. This material consisted of PBMCs, taken before TCRalphabeta/CD19-depleted stem cell transplant. The receptors shown here come from a boy between 2 and 10 years old with acute myeloid leukemia, due to receive a stem cell transplant.

As regards this clonotype: A much larger clonotype is one base distant, so this may be a read error. This rearrangement joins TRBV19 to TRBJ2-1; 10 bases line up with TRBD2. V dropped 3 bases and J dropped 12; count of bases not matched to a gene: 8. The CDR3 spans 14 residues. Germline CDR1 is LNHDA and CDR2 is SQIVND (reference sequence). CDR3 region: CASSILAGAMVQFF. The CDR3 nucleotides are TGTGCCAGTAGTATCCTAGCGGGGGCTATGGTGCAGTTCTTC.

Many counts were recorded for this clonotype. The CDR3 reads CSAKGLADEQFF. The CDR3 DNA sequence: TGCAGTGCAAAAGGACTAGCGGATGAGCAGTTCTTC. The V call is TRBV20-1, the J call TRBJ2-1; TRBD2 matches 10 bases. The trim removed 6 bases at V and 8 bases at J, leaving 4 bases unmatched. Germline V gene lookup returns CDR1 DFQATT and CDR2 SNEGSKA (reference sequence). The CDR3 has 12 amino acids.

This clonotype has at least ten counts. The chain combines TRBV7-6 with TRBJ1-1; D gene ambiguous. The CDR3 covers 13 residues. Germline V gives CDR1 SGHVS, CDR2 FNYEAQ. The V end lost 2 bases, the J end lost 5 bases, and 9 bases lay between the germline ends. The CDR3: CASSLNSATEAFF. The CDR3 bases are TGTGCCAGCAGCTTAAATAGTGCGACTGAAGCTTTCTTT.

This chain uses TRBV10-3 with TRBJ2-7, with D possibly called TRBD1 or TRBD2 (6 bases each). Germline assignment: CDR1 ENHRY and CDR2 SYGVKD. CDR3 length: 14 residues. Trimming cost V 4 bases and J 2 bases, with 12 bases left between them. The CDR3: CAISVGGPTYEQYV. CDR3 nucleotide sequence: TGTGCCATCAGTGTAGGGGGGCCCACCTACGAGCAGTACGTC.

This clonotype was seen at least ten times. The chain has TRBV12-3 or TRBV12-4 and TRBJ2-3; D remains unclear. The CDR3 sequence is 14 residues long. Deletions cut 3 bases from V and 2 bases from J, with 9 bases between. CDR3 coding DNA: TGTGCCAGCAGTTTCTTGGCCTTCACAGATACGCAGTATTTT. It is translated as CASSFLAFTDTQYF.

CDR3 in amino acids: CASSLQGTGRTDTQYF. The CDR3 DNA reads TGTGCCAGCAGCCTCCAGGGGACAGGGCGCACAGATACGCAGTATTTT. The chain is built from TRBV6-1 and TRBJ2-3; TRBD1 matches at 9 bases. Germline V gives CDR1 MNHNS, CDR2 SASEGT. The CDR3 covers 16 residues. Trimming at V came to 6 bases and at J to 1 base, leaving 8 bases not matched to a gene.